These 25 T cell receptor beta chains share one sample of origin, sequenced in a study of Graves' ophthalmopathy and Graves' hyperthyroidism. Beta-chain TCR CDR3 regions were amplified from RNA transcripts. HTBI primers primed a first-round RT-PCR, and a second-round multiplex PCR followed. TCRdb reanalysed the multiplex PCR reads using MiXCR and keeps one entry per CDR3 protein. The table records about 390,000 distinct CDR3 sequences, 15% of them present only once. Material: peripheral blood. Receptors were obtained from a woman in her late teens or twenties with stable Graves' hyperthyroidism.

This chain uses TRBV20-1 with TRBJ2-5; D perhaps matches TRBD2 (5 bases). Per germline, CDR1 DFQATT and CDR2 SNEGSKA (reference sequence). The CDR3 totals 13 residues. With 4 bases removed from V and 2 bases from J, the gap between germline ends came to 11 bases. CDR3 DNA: TGCAGTGCTACCCAGCGGCCGCAAGAGACCCAGTACTTC. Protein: CSATQRPQETQYF.

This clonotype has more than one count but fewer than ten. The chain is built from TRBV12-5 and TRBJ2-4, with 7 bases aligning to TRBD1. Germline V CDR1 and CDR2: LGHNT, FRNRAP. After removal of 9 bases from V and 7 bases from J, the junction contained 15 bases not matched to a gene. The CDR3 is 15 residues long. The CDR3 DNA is TGTGCTAGGCCCGGTGCCAGGGGGATGAAGAACATTCAGTACTTC. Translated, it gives CARPGARGMKNIQYF.

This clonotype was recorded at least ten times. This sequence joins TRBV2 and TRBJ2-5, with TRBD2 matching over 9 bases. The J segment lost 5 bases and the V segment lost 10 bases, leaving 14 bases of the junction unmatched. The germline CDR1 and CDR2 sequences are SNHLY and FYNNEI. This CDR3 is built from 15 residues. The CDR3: CAIPSGAGGHETQYF. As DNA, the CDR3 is TGTGCCATCCCCTCGGGAGCGGGGGGACACGAGACCCAGTACTTC.

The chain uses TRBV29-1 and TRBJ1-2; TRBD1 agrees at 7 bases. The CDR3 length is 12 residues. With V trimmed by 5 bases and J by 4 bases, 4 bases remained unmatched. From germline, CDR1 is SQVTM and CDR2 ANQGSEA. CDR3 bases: TGCAGCGTTCCACAGGGGTCCTATGGCTACACCTTC. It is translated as CSVPQGSYGYTF.

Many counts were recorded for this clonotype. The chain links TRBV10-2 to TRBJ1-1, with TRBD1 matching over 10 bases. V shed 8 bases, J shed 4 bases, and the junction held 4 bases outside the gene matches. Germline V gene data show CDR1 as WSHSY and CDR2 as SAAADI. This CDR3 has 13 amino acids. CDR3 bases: TGCGCCAGCTCGGGACAGGGGAGCACTGAAGCTTTCTTT. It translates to CASSGQGSTEAFF.

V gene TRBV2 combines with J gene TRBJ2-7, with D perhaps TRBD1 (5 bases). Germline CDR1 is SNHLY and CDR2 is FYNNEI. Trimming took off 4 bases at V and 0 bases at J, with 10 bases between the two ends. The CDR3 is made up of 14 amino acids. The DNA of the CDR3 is TGTGCCAGCAGTGGGACAATGCCCTCCTACGAGCAGTACTTC. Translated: CASSGTMPSYEQYF.

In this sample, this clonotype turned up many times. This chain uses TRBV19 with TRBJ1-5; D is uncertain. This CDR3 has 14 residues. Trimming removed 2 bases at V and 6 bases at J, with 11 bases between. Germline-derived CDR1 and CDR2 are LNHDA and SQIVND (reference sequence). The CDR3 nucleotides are TGTGCCAGTAGTATACGGGGAGGTGGTCAGCCCCAGCATTTT. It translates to CASSIRGGGQPQHF.

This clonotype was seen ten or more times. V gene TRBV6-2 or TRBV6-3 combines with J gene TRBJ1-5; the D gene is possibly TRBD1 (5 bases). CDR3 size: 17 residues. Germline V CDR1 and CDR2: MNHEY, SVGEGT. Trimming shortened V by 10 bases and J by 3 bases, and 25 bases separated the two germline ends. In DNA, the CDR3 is TGTGCCACCGATTCTACCAGCCGGGACGGACACAATCAGCCCCAGCATTTT. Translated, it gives CATDSTSRDGHNQPQHF.

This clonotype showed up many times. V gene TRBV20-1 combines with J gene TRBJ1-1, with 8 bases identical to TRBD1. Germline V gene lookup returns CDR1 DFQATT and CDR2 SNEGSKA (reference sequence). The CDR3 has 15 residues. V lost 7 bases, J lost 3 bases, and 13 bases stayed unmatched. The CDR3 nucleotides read TGCAGTGATCCCGGACAGGGTAAGGGGTACACTGAAGCTTTCTTT. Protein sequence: CSDPGQGKGYTEAFF.

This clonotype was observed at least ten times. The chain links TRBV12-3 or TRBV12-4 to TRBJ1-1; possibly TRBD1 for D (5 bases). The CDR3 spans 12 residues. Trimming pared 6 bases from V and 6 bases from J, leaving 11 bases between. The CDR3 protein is CASRIRASEAFF. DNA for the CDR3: TGTGCCAGCAGGATCAGGGCCTCTGAAGCTTTCTTT.

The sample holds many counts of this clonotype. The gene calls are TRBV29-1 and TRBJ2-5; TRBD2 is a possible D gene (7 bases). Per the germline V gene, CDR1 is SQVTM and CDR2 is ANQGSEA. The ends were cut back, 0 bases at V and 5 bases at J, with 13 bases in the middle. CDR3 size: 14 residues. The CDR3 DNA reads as TGCAGCGTTGAAGAAGGGGGGGGCCAGGAGACCCAGTACTTC. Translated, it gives CSVEEGGGQETQYF.

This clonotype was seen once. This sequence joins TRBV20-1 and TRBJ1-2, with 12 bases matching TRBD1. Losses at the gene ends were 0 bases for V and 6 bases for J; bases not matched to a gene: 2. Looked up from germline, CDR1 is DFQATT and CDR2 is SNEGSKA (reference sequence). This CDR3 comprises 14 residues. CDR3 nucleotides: TGCAGTGCTAGAGAGGGACAGGGGGCGGATGGCTACACCTTC. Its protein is CSAREGQGADGYTF.

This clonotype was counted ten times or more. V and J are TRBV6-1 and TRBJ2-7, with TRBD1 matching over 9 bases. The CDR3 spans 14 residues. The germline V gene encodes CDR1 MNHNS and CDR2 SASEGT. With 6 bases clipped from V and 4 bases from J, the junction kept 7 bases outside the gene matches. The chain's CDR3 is CASRTGDRGYEQYF. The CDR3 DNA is TGTGCCAGCAGGACCGGTGACAGGGGGTACGAGCAGTACTTC.

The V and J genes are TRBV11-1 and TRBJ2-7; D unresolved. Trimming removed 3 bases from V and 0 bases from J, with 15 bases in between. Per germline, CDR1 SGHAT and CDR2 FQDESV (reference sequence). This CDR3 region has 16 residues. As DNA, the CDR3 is TGTGCCAGCAGCTTTTCCGAGGCCCGGAGCTCCTACGAGCAGTACTTC. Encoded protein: CASSFSEARSSYEQYF.

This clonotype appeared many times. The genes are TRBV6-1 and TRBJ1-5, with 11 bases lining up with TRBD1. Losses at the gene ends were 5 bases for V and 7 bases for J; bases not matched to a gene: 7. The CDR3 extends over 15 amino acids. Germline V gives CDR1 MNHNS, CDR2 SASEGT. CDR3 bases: TGTGCCAGCAGTAAAAGGGACAGGGGGACACAGCCCCAGCATTTT. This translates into CASSKRDRGTQPQHF.

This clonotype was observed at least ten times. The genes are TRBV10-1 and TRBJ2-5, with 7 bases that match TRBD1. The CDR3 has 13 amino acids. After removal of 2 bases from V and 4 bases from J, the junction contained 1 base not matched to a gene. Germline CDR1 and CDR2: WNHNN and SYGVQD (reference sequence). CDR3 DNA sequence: TGCGCCAGCAGTGAGGACAGGGTAGAGACCCAGTACTTC. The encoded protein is CASSEDRVETQYF.

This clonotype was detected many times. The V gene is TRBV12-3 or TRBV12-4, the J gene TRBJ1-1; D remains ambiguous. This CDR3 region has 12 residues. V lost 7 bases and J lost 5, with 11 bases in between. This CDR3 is CASTPDRTEAFF. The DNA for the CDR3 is TGTGCCAGCACCCCGGACCGGACTGAAGCTTTCTTT.

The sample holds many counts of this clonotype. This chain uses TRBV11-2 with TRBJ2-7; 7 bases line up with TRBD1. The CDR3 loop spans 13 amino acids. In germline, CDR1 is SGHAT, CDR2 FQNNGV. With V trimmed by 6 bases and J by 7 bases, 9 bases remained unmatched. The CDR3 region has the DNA TGTGCCAGCAGTCTACAGGGGTGGGAGGAGCAGTACTTC. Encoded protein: CASSLQGWEEQYF. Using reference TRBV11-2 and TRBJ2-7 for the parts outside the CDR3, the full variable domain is EAGVAQSPRYKIIEKRQSVAFWCNPISGHATLYWYQQILGQGPKLLIQFQNNGVVDDSQLPKDRFSAERLKGVDSTLKIQPAKLEDSAVYLCASSLQGWEEQYFGPGTRLTVT.

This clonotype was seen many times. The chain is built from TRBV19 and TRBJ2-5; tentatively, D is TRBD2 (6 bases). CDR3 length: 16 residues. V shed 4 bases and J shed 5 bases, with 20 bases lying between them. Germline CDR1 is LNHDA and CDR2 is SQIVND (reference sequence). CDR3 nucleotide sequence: TGTGCCAGTAGTACCTACTTCGGAGGGATAGGGGAGACCCAGTACTTC. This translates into CASSTYFGGIGETQYF.

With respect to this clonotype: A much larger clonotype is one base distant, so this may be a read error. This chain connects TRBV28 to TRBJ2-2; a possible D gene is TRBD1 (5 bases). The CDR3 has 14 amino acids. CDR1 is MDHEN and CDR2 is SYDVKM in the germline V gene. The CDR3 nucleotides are TGTGTCAGCAGTTGGGGCACCAACACCGGGGAGCTGTTTTTT. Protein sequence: CVSSWGTNTGELFF.

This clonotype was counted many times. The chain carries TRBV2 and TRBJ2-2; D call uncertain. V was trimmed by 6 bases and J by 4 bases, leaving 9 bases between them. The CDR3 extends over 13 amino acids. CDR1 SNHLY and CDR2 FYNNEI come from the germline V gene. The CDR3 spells CASSQTVTGELFF. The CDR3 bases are TGTGCCAGCAGCCAGACGGTCACCGGGGAGCTGTTTTTT.

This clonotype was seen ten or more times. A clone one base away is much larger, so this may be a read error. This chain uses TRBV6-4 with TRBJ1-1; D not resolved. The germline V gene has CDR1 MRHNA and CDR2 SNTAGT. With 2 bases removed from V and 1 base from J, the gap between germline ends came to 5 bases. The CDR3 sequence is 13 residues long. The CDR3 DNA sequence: TGTGCCAGCAGTGACGGGCAGAACACTGAAGCTTTCTTT. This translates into CASSDGQNTEAFF.

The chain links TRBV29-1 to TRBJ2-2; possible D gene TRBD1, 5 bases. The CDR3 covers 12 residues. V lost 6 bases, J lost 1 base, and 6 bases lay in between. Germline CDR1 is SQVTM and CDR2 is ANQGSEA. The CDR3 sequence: CSVGQNTGELFF. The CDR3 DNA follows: TGCAGCGTCGGACAGAACACCGGGGAGCTGTTTTTT.

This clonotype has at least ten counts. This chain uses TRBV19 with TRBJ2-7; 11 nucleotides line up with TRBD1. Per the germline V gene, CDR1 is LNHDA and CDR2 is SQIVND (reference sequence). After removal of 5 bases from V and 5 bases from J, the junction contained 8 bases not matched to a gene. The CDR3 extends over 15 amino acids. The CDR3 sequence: CASSVTPGQGDEQYF. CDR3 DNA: TGTGCCAGTAGTGTCACCCCGGGACAGGGGGACGAGCAGTACTTC.

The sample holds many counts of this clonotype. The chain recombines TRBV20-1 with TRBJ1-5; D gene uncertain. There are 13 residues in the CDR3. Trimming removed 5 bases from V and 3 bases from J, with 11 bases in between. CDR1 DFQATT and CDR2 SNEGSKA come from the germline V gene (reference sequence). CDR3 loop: CSAGGQVNQPQHF. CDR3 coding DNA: TGCAGTGCTGGAGGGCAGGTCAATCAGCCCCAGCATTTT.